Listed below are T cell receptor beta chains from one sample, sequenced in a study of technical replicates of blood from a few donors. The method was immunoSEQ multiplex PCR; TCRdb's version includes in-frame clones alone and lacks a portion of them. The sample gives approximately 51,000 clones, around 95% of which show up once; roughly 4.3% is in the top ten. The specimen sequenced was PBMCs. These receptors all stem from a human donor in good health. Some clones in this sample may be carry-over from other donors' samples. CDR3s include the opening cysteine and the closing phenylalanine or tryptophan. D genes are given only for firm matches. A clone size is listed for some rows: how often the clone was seen (once, few, many), or a class if it is expanded.

DNA,CDR3,J,D,V,size
TGTGCCACCAGCGGACGTAGCGGGGGCAGCTCCTACAATGAGCAGTTCTTC,CATSGRSGGSSYNEQFF,TRBJ2-1,TRBD2,TRBV15,.
TGCAGCGTTGAACGGGACTGGGTGGCTTTCTTT,CSVERDWVAFF,TRBJ1-1,.,TRBV29-1,.
TGCGCCAGCAGCGGGGGCGGACTCTATGGCTACACCTTC,CASSGGGLYGYTF,TRBJ1-2,.,TRBV5-1,.
TGTGCCTGGAGCCGACAGGGGAGCACAGATACGCAGTATTTT,CAWSRQGSTDTQYF,TRBJ2-3,TRBD1,TRBV30,.
TGCGCCAGCAGCGCCGGGACAGGGGGCCAGCCCCAGCATTTT,CASSAGTGGQPQHF,TRBJ1-5,TRBD1,TRBV5-1,.
TGTGCCATCAGTGTTGCAGGGGGCGGAAACACCATATATTTT,CAISVAGGGNTIYF,TRBJ1-3,TRBD1,TRBV10-3,.
TGTGCCAGCAGCCTTAGAGGGACGGACAGGGAAGATTTT,CASSLRGTDREDF,TRBJ1-3,TRBD1,TRBV7-2,.
TGTGCCAGCAGTGAATCGGGGACAGGTCGGTTTTATAATTCACCCCTCCACTTT,CASSESGTGRFYNSPLHF,TRBJ1-6,TRBD1,TRBV25-1,.
TGTGCCAGCACTTTGCCCGGGATTTCGAACACTGAAGCTTTCTTT,CASTLPGISNTEAFF,TRBJ1-1,.,TRBV5-6,once
TGTGCCAGCAGTGAAGGGGCGCGAACTAATGAAAAACTGTTTTTT,CASSEGARTNEKLFF,TRBJ1-4,.,TRBV6-4,.
TGTGCCAGCAGCTGGGGGACAGGGGTTAATGAAAAACTGTTTTTT,CASSWGTGVNEKLFF,TRBJ1-4,TRBD1,TRBV5-8,.
TGTGCCAGCAGCCTGGACAGGAACACTGAAGCTTTCTTT,CASSLDRNTEAFF,TRBJ1-1,.,TRBV6-5,.
TGCAGCGTTGATAGGGACAGGACGTCGGGCTATGGCTACACCTTC,CSVDRDRTSGYGYTF,TRBJ1-2,TRBD1,TRBV29-1,.
TGTGCCAGCAGCTCCCAAAGCACAGATACGCAGTATTTT,CASSSQSTDTQYF,TRBJ2-3,.,TRBV7-3,.
TGTGCCAGCAGTTCGACTAGCGGGGGGGCAGGGGAGCAGTTCTTC,CASSSTSGGAGEQFF,TRBJ2-1,TRBD2,TRBV2,.
TGTGCCAGCAGACCTGGGACTAGCGGAGAAGATACGCAGTATTTT,CASRPGTSGEDTQYF,TRBJ2-3,TRBD2,TRBV6-5,.
TGTGCCAGCAGCGTAGGGACAGGGAACTACGAGCAGTACTTC,CASSVGTGNYEQYF,TRBJ2-7,TRBD1,TRBV9,.
TGTGCCAGCACCGATATTACAGCACCGGAGACCCAGTACTTC,CASTDITAPETQYF,TRBJ2-5,.,TRBV28,.
TGTGCCAGTGACTTCTCGCGGGGGGTCACAGATACGCAGTATTTT,CASDFSRGVTDTQYF,TRBJ2-3,TRBD2,TRBV6-1,.
TGTGCCAGCTCATCTGGACAGGCAGGGAAAAAACTGTTTTTT,CASSSGQAGKKLFF,TRBJ1-4,TRBD1,TRBV18,.
TGTGCCAGCAGCCCCGGTCTGGGGGAGCTGTTTTTT,CASSPGLGELFF,TRBJ2-2,.,TRBV5-6,.
TGTGCCAGCAGTGAGGGGAGGCGTCAGCCCCAGCATTTT,CASSEGRRQPQHF,TRBJ1-5,.,TRBV2,.
TGCAGCGTTGAAGAGACAGGGACTGAAGCTTTCTTT,CSVEETGTEAFF,TRBJ1-1,TRBD1,TRBV29-1,.
TGCAGCGTTCAAAACAGGGCGATGGCAGGTGAAAAACTGTTTTTT,CSVQNRAMAGEKLFF,TRBJ1-4,.,TRBV29-1,.
TGTGCCAGCAGCCTAGGGGGGGGCTTCGGCAATGAGCAGTTCTTC,CASSLGGGFGNEQFF,TRBJ2-1,.,TRBV7-3,.
TGTGCCAGCAGGATTTCCCTAGCTGACTACTACGAGCAGTACTTC,CASRISLADYYEQYF,TRBJ2-7,.,TRBV6-5,.
TGTGCCAGCAGCCAATCCCTAGCGGGACGGGCAGAGGCCCAGTACTTC,CASSQSLAGRAEAQYF,TRBJ2-5,TRBD2,TRBV9,.
TGTGCCAGCAGCTCGGGACAGGGGACTAACTATGGCTACACCTTC,CASSSGQGTNYGYTF,TRBJ1-2,TRBD1,TRBV2,once
TGCAGCGTTGAGACTAGGGCAAAAAGGCGCGCCGGGGAGCTGTTTTTT,CSVETRAKRRAGELFF,TRBJ2-2,.,TRBV29-1,.
TGTGCCAGCAGCTTGCTGGGCCCCGGGGAGCTGTTTTTT,CASSLLGPGELFF,TRBJ2-2,.,TRBV5-6,.
TGTGCCAGCAGCCTAAGGGACAGCAATGAAAAACTGTTTTTT,CASSLRDSNEKLFF,TRBJ1-4,TRBD1,TRBV7-2,.
TGCGCCAGCGGGCGGACAGGGGGCACAGATACGCAGTATTTT,CASGRTGGTDTQYF,TRBJ2-3,TRBD1,TRBV5-1,.
TGTGCCAGCAGCATACAGGTCAAAGCTTTCTTT,CASSIQVKAFF,TRBJ1-1,.,TRBV7-9,.
TGTGCCAGCAGCCTAGCGGGAGAGGGCAATGAGCAGTTCTTC,CASSLAGEGNEQFF,TRBJ2-1,TRBD2,TRBV5-5,once
TGCGCCAGCACCCGGACAGGGGTAAATGAAAAACTGTTTTTT,CASTRTGVNEKLFF,TRBJ1-4,TRBD1,TRBV5-1,.
TGTGCCTGGAGTAAGGGGGCTAGTGCTGAAGCTTTCTTT,CAWSKGASAEAFF,TRBJ1-1,TRBD1,TRBV30,.
TGTGCCAGCAGTGAGGACAATATGAACACTGAAGCTTTCTTT,CASSEDNMNTEAFF,TRBJ1-1,.,TRBV6-1,once
TGCGCCAGCAGCCAAGCACAGGGGGCCTCTAACACTGAAGCTTTCTTT,CASSQAQGASNTEAFF,TRBJ1-1,TRBD1,TRBV4-3,.
TGTGCCAGCAGCTTTGCGCTGGGGGGGACAGATACGCAGTATTTT,CASSFALGGTDTQYF,TRBJ2-3,TRBD2,TRBV7-3,.
TGTGCCAGCAGGGGACAGGGCAGCGTTGGTGAAGCTTTCTTT,CASRGQGSVGEAFF,TRBJ1-1,TRBD1,TRBV7-2,once
TGCAGTGCGGGCGGGGGAAACACCATATATTTT,CSAGGGNTIYF,TRBJ1-3,.,TRBV20-1,.
TGTGCCAGCACCAGCGGACAGGCGAACACTGAAGCTTTCTTT,CASTSGQANTEAFF,TRBJ1-1,TRBD1,TRBV6-5,.
TGTGCCATCGGACTAGCGGGAGCAGATACGCAGTATTTT,CAIGLAGADTQYF,TRBJ2-3,TRBD2,TRBV10-3,.
TGTGCCAGCAGCTTGGCCAAGGGACAGGTCAATCAGCCCCAGCATTTT,CASSLAKGQVNQPQHF,TRBJ1-5,TRBD1,TRBV5-6,.
TGTGCCAGCAGTTCCCGGGACAAAGTTTCACCCCTCCACTTT,CASSSRDKVSPLHF,TRBJ1-6,.,TRBV6-5,.
TGTGCCAGCAGGGGGACTAGCGGGGTTAATGAGCAGTTCTTC,CASRGTSGVNEQFF,TRBJ2-1,TRBD2,TRBV7-8,.
TGTGCCAGCAGTGAAGTTTCTTCTAGCGGGAGGGCTCAAAACATTCAGTACTTC,CASSEVSSSGRAQNIQYF,TRBJ2-4,TRBD2,TRBV6-1,.
TGCGCCAGCAGCCAAGCCGGTAGAGCGGGGTCGTACAATGAGCAGTTCTTC,CASSQAGRAGSYNEQFF,TRBJ2-1,TRBD2,TRBV4-3,.
TGTGCCAGCAGCTTAGTCAGGGGGCTCGTGGAGACCCAGTACTTC,CASSLVRGLVETQYF,TRBJ2-5,TRBD1,TRBV11-2,.
TGTGCCAGTCAAACGGGACAGGGGTATAATCAGCCCCAGCATTTT,CASQTGQGYNQPQHF,TRBJ1-5,TRBD1,TRBV19,.
TGTGCCAGCAGCGCCGGGCCGGTAGCGGGAGCCGAGCAGTACTTC,CASSAGPVAGAEQYF,TRBJ2-7,TRBD2,TRBV7-9,.
TGTGCCAGCAGCTTAGCTGCGGGGATCTACAATGAGCAGTTCTTC,CASSLAAGIYNEQFF,TRBJ2-1,.,TRBV7-6,.